The source of this T cell receptor beta chain is a study of OX40 agonist ivuxolimab in advanced cancers. As for the study in general: Patients received the agonistic anti-OX40 (CD134) antibody ivuxolimab. Of the participants, 40% had some prior anti-PD-1, anti-PD-L1 or anti-CTLA-4 therapy, which was allowed.

The table came from immunoSEQ multiplex PCR; TCRdb's copy has only in-frame clones and leaves some out. The repertoire holds 53,000 or so clones, with around 86% as singletons. It was autoimmune disease history or systemic immunosuppression that excluded patients. From germline, CDR1 is LGHNA and CDR2 YSLEER. Trimming stripped 4 bases from V and 0 bases from J, with 11 bases between. The CDR3 runs 15 residues. The chain joins TRBV4-3 to TRBJ2-3; D remains ambiguous. The receptor comes from an adult with an advanced solid tumor such as melanoma, head and neck, liver or kidney cancer. The source was CD4+ or CD8+ T cells sorted from blood, collected in a trial of the OX40 agonist ivuxolimab. CDR3 DNA sequence: TGCGCCAGCAGCCGCACTTTGGAAAGCACAGATACGCAGTATTTT. Amino acids: CASSRTLESTDTQYF.